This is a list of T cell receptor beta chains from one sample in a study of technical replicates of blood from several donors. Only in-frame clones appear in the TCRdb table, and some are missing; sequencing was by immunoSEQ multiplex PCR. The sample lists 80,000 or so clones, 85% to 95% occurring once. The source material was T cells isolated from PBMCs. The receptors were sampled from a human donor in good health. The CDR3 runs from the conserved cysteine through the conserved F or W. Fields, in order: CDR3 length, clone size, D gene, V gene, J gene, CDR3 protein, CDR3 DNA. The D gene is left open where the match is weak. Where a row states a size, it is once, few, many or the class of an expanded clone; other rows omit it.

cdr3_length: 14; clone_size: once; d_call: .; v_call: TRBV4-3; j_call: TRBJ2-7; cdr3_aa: CASSPLYFDYEQYF; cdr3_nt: TGCGCCAGCAGCCCGTTATACTTTGACTACGAGCAGTACTTC
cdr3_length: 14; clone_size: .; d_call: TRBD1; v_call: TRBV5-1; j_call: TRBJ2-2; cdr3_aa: CASRGGQGTGELFF; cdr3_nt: TGCGCCAGCAGGGGAGGACAGGGCACCGGGGAGCTGTTTTTT
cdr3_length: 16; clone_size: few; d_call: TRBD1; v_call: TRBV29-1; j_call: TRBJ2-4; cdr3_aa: CSVIEGTGGSKNIQYF; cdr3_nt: TGCAGCGTTATTGAGGGGACAGGGGGCTCCAAAAACATTCAGTACTTC
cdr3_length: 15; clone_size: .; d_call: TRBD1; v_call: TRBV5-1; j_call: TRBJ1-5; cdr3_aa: CASRPGQEYNQPQHF; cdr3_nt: TGCGCCAGCAGACCGGGACAGGAGTACAATCAGCCCCAGCATTTT
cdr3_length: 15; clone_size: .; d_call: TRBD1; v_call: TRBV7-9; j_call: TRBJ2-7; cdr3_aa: CASSASRGQPYEQYF; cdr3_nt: TGTGCCAGCAGCGCAAGCAGGGGGCAACCCTACGAGCAGTACTTC
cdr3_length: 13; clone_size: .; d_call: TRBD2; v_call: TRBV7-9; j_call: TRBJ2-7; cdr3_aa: CASSFSGRYEQYF; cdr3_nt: TGTGCCAGCAGCTTTAGCGGGAGATACGAGCAGTACTTC
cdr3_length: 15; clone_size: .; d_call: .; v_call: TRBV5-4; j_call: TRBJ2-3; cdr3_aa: CASSLGGALTDTQYF; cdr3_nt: TGTGCCAGCAGCTTGGGGGGCGCCCTCACAGATACGCAGTATTTT
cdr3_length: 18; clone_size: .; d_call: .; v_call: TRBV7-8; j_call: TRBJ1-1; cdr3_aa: CASSLRNSGTRTLLDAFF; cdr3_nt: TGTGCCAGCAGCTTGCGCAACTCCGGGACACGGACTCTTTTGGATGCTTTCTTT
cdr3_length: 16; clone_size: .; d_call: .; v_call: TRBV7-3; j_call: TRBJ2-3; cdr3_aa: CASSPWRSGSSDTQYF; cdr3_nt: TGTGCCAGCAGCCCGTGGAGGAGCGGGTCCTCAGATACGCAGTATTTT
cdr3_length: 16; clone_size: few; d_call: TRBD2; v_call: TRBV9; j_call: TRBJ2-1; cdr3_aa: CASSGGTSGNVGEQFF; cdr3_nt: TGTGCCAGCAGCGGGGGTACTAGCGGGAACGTTGGTGAGCAGTTCTTC
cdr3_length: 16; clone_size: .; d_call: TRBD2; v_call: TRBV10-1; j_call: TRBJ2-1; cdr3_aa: CASSEIQREEDNEQFF; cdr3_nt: TGCGCCAGCAGTGAGATCCAGCGGGAGGAGGACAATGAGCAGTTCTTC
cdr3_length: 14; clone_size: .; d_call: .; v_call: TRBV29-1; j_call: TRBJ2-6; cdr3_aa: CSVAPLLEANVLTF; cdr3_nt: TGCAGCGTCGCGCCTCTTCTTGAGGCCAACGTCCTGACTTTC
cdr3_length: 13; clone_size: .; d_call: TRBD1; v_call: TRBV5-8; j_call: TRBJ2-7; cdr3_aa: CASSYRGAGEQYF; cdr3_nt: TGTGCCAGCAGCTACAGGGGTGCGGGCGAGCAGTACTTC
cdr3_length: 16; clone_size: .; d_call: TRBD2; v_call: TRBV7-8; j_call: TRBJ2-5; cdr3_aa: CASSLNRLAGGETQYF; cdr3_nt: TGTGCCAGCAGCTTGAATAGGCTAGCGGGAGGAGAGACCCAGTACTTC
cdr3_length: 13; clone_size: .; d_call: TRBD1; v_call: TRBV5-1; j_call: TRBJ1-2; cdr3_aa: CASSSYAQGDYTF; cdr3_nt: TGCGCCAGCAGCTCTTATGCTCAGGGGGACTACACCTTC
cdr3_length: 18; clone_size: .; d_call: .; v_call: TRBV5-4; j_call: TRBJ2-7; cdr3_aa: CASSLGAGGYPYRYEQYF; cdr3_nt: TGTGCCAGCAGCTTGGGGGCCGGGGGTTACCCGTACCGGTACGAGCAGTACTTC
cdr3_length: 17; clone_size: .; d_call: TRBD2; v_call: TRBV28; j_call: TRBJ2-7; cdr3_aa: CASSLNALAGELDEQYF; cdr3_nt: TGTGCCAGCAGTCTGAATGCACTAGCGGGAGAGTTAGACGAGCAGTACTTC
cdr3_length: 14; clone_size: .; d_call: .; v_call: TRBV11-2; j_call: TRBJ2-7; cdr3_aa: CASSPTVGPYEQYF; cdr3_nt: TGTGCCAGCAGCCCAACAGTGGGCCCCTACGAGCAGTACTTC
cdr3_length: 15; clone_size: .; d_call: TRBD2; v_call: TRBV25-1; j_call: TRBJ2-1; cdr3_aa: CASSSLPSGRGEQFF; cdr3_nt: TGTGCCAGCAGCAGCCTCCCTAGCGGTCGGGGGGAGCAGTTCTTC
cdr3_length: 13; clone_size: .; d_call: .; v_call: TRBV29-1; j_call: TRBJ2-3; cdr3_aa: CSVGGRHTDTQYF; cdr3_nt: TGCAGCGTTGGGGGCAGACACACAGATACGCAGTATTTT
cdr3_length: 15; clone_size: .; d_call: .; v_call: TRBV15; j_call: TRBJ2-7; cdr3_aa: CATSRSQDGAYEQYF; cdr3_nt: TGTGCCACCAGCAGATCTCAGGACGGGGCCTACGAGCAGTACTTC
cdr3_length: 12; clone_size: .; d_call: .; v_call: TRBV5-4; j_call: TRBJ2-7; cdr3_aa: CASRDLTGEQYF; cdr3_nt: TGTGCCAGCAGAGACCTAACGGGAGAGCAGTACTTC
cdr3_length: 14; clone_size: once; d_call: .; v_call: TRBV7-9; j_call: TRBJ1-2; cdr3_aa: CASTLTLGGGRLTF; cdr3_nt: TGTGCCAGCACCTTAACTCTTGGGGGGGGCAGACTCACCTTC
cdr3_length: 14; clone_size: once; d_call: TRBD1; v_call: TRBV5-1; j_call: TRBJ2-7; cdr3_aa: CASSYTGAPYEQYF; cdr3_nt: TGCGCCAGCAGCTACACAGGGGCGCCTTACGAGCAGTACTTC
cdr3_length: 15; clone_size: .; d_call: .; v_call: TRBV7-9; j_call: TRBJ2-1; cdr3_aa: CASSLTHSSYNEQFF; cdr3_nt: TGTGCCAGCAGCTTAACGCATAGCTCCTACAATGAGCAGTTCTTC
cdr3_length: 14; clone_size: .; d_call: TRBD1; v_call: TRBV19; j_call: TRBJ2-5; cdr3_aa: CASSQTGGSETQYF; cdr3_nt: TGTGCCAGTAGCCAAACAGGGGGCTCAGAGACCCAGTACTTC
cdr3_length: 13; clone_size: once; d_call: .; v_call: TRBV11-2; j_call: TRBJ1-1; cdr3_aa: CASSLAVNTEAFF; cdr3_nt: TGTGCCAGCAGCTTAGCTGTGAACACTGAAGCTTTCTTT
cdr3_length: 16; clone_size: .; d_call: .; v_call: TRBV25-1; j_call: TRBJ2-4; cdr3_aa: CASSEYDGGSKNIQYF; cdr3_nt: TGTGCCAGCAGTGAATATGACGGGGGAAGTAAAAACATTCAGTACTTC
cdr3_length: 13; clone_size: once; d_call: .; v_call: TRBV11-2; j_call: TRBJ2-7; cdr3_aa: CASSRDYSYEQYF; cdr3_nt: TGTGCCAGCAGCCGCGACTACTCCTACGAGCAGTACTTC
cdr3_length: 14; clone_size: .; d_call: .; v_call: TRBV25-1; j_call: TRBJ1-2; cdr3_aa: CASSEWGANYGYTF; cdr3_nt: TGTGCCAGCAGTGAATGGGGAGCTAACTATGGCTACACCTTC
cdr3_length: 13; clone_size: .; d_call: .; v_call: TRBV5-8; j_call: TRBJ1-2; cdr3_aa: CASRDTANYGYTF; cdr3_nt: TGTGCCAGCCGGGACACAGCTAACTATGGCTACACCTTC